This T cell receptor (beta chain) comes out of a study of blood T cell repertoires in COVID-19. Turning to the study itself: Some COVID-19 samples were acute and others convalescent; all came from the United States, Italy and Spain. Sources were T cells, B-cell-depleted T cells, or PBMCs; the material itself was cDNA or gDNA.

With 3 bases clipped from V and 0 bases from J, the junction kept 7 bases outside the gene matches. Germline loops: CDR1 KGHSH, CDR2 LQKENI. The CDR3 extends over 18 amino acids. Per the original data handling: Amplification with reference gene primers provided the estimates of nucleated cell counts. Data came from immunoSEQ multiplex PCR; TCRdb stores just in-frame clones and leaves some out. That table furnishes V, J and clone size, whereas the DNA furnished D and trimming. There are tens of thousands of clones in the sample; over 60% occur only once, and about half lies in the top ten. The source is a human donor in a cohort sampled during active COVID-19. V is TRBV18 and J is TRBJ2-6; 8 bases agree with TRBD1. Sample: peripheral blood. The DNA for the CDR3 is TGTGCCAGCTCACCTAAGACAGGGGCCCTCTCTGGGGCCAACGTCCTGACTTTC. Protein: CASSPKTGALSGANVLTF.